Listed here are 28 T cell receptor beta chains from one sample, sequenced in a study of cytomegalovirus exposure and HLA in healthy donors (dated by TCRdb to 2016 to 2017). Libraries were built with the immunoSEQ multiplex PCR assay. A mixture of 60 forward primers for TCR Vbeta segments and 13 reverse primers for TCR Jbeta segments was used in the multiplex PCR. TCRdb retrieved this table from immuneACCESS and kept in-frame rearrangements only. Not all clones are present; in checked studies, unresolved V genes account for under half, and no reason is known for the remainder. This sample gives 99,000 or so clones in total; around 80% of them show up just once. Approximately 3.4% of the sample is held by the ten biggest clonotypes. The sequenced material came from PBMCs. These receptors were taken from a male donor in good health and CMV-seropositive.

The V call is TRBV4-2, the J call TRBJ1-2; 8 bases agree with TRBD1. Germline loops: CDR1 LGHNA, CDR2 YNFKEQ. The CDR3 consists of 14 residues. V shed 5 bases, J shed 4 bases, and the junction held 6 bases outside the gene matches. The CDR3 protein is CASSATGGAYGYTF. The CDR3 region has the DNA TGTGCCAGCAGCGCCACAGGGGGAGCCTATGGCTACACCTTC.

Written as DNA, the CDR3 is TGTGCCAGCAGTCCCCGGGACAGCAGCTACGAGCAGTACTTC. Translation gives CASSPRDSSYEQYF. The chain carries TRBV6-5 and TRBJ2-7; 7 bases fit TRBD1. Germline V gene sequence: CDR1 MNHEY, CDR2 SVGAGI. V lost 5 bases, J lost 3 bases, and 7 bases stayed unmatched. This CDR3 contains 14 residues.

The rearrangement uses TRBV5-1 and TRBJ1-1; TRBD1 agrees at 7 bases. With 3 bases clipped from V and 0 bases from J, the junction kept 2 bases outside the gene matches. Germline lookup yields CDR1 SGHRS and CDR2 YFSETQ. The CDR3 is 14 residues long. The CDR3 DNA sequence: TGCGCCAGCAGCTCGACAGGGATGAACACTGAAGCTTTCTTT. Residues: CASSSTGMNTEAFF.

This sequence joins TRBV9 and TRBJ2-7; TRBD2 aligns across 7 bases. With V trimmed by 4 bases and J by 2 bases, 9 bases remained unmatched. The CDR3 is 15 residues long. Germline CDR1 is SGDLS and CDR2 is YYNGEE. The CDR3 here is CASSPSGGPTYEQYF. The CDR3 region has the DNA TGTGCCAGCAGCCCGTCGGGAGGACCAACCTACGAGCAGTACTTC.

This rearrangement joins TRBV2 to TRBJ1-1, with 7 bases lining up with TRBD1. This CDR3 contains 18 residues. Germline loops: CDR1 SNHLY, CDR2 FYNNEI. Trimming cost V 6 bases and J 6 bases; bases outside gene matches: 22. CDR3 amino acids: CASRLHRDSRDQRPEAFF. CDR3 nucleotides: TGTGCCAGCAGACTTCACCGGGACAGTAGGGATCAAAGACCTGAAGCTTTCTTT.

A few counts support this clone. The V and J genes are TRBV5-5 and TRBJ2-6, with D maybe TRBD1 (7 bases). With 4 bases removed from V and 2 bases from J, the gap between germline ends came to 13 bases. Looked up from germline, CDR1 is SGHKS and CDR2 is YYEKEE (reference sequence). The CDR3 has 16 amino acids. This CDR3 is CASSPGGGPGANVLTF. The CDR3 DNA reads as TGTGCCAGCAGCCCCGGAGGGGGCCCTGGGGCCAACGTCCTGACTTTC.

The chain employs TRBV7-2 and TRBJ2-1, with TRBD1 matching 10 bases. Losses at the gene ends were 2 bases for V and 7 bases for J; bases not matched to a gene: 8. Germline V CDR1 and CDR2: SGHTA, FQGNSA. The CDR3 has 16 residues. CDR3 residues: CASSLIMGQGSNEQFF. Written as DNA, the CDR3 is TGTGCCAGCAGCTTAATTATGGGACAGGGGAGTAATGAGCAGTTCTTC. The variable domain in full, completed from reference TRBV7-2 and TRBJ2-1, reads GAGVSQSPSNKVTEKGKDVELRCDPISGHTALYWYRQSLGQGLEFLIYFQGNSAPDKSGLPSDRFSAERTGGSVSTLTIQRTQQEDSAVYLCASSLIMGQGSNEQFFGPGTRLTVL.

The rearrangement links TRBV30 to TRBJ1-4; D ambiguous. The CDR3 runs to 13 residues. Germline assignment: CDR1 GTSNPN and CDR2 SVGIG (reference sequence). CDR3 sequence: CARNDGLAEKLFF. The CDR3 region has the DNA TGTGCTCGGAACGACGGGTTGGCTGAAAAACTGTTTTTT.

This clone was found a few times. The gene calls are TRBV7-8 and TRBJ2-7; 7 nucleotides align to TRBD2. The germline V gene has CDR1 SGHVS and CDR2 FQNEAQ. There are 16 residues in the CDR3. The trim removed 4 bases at V and 0 bases at J, leaving 9 bases unmatched. The CDR3 DNA sequence: TGTGCCAGCAGCTCAACCTCAGCGGGGAGCTCCTACGAGCAGTACTTC. Its translation is CASSSTSAGSSYEQYF. The full variable domain, with the rest looked up from reference TRBV7-8 and TRBJ2-7, is GAGVSQSPRYKVAKRGQDVALRCDPISGHVSLFWYQQALGQGPEFLTYFQNEAQLDKSGLPSDRFFAERPEGSVSTLKIQRTQQEDSAVYLCASSSTSAGSSYEQYFGPGTRLTVT.

V is TRBV7-2 and J is TRBJ1-5, with unresolved D. Trimming cost V 5 bases and J 6 bases, with 11 bases left between them. CDR1 SGHTA and CDR2 FQGNSA come from the germline V gene. The CDR3 consists of 13 residues. The CDR3 DNA reads TGTGCCAGCAGCCAGACATTCAGTCAGCCCCAGCATTTT. It yields the protein CASSQTFSQPQHF.

About this clone: An end of the junction does not agree with germline; a read error may underlie this. This rearrangement joins TRBV7-3 to TRBJ1-1, with a weak D call TRBD1 (5 bases). Per the germline V gene, CDR1 is SGHTA and CDR2 is FQGTGA. There are 13 residues in the CDR3. The CDR3 region has the DNA TGTGCCAGCAGCTTGAAGGGGAACACTAAAGCTTTCTTT. Amino acid sequence: CASSLKGNTKAFF.

The chain is built from TRBV5-4 and TRBJ2-7; TRBD2 aligns across 13 bases. CDR3 length equals 15 residues. Germline trimming cut 0 bases from V and 7 bases from J; bases unmatched to any gene: 4. Germline V gene data show CDR1 as SGHNT and CDR2 as YYREEE (reference sequence). The chain's CDR3 is CASSLVTSGGKEQYF. As DNA, the CDR3 is TGTGCCAGCAGCTTGGTGACTAGCGGGGGGAAGGAGCAGTACTTC.

CDR3 region: CASSRLAGDTNIQYF. The CDR3 nucleotides read TGTGCCAGTAGTAGACTAGCGGGGGACACAAACATTCAGTACTTC. This chain joins TRBV19 and TRBJ2-4, with 12 bases matching TRBD2. Germline CDR1 reads LNHDA; CDR2 reads SQIVND (reference sequence). The CDR3 length is 15 residues. Trimming cost V 4 bases and J 6 bases; bases outside gene matches: 4.

This clone has a single count. The chain employs TRBV7-2 and TRBJ1-2, with D uncertain. Trimming removed 9 bases at V and 4 bases at J, with 12 bases between. The CDR3 is 12 amino acids. The germline V gene encodes CDR1 SGHTA and CDR2 FQGNSA. DNA for the CDR3: TGTGCCAGTGGGCGGGAGGCCTATGGCTACACCTTC. Amino acid sequence: CASGREAYGYTF.

This clone was observed a few times. The chain employs TRBV5-5 and TRBJ2-2; possible D gene TRBD1, 6 bases. Trimming took off 1 base at V and 8 bases at J, with 12 bases between the two ends. Germline-derived CDR1 and CDR2 are SGHKS and YYEKEE (reference sequence). The CDR3 has 14 amino acids. CDR3 coding DNA: TGTGCCAGCAGCTTGTTGGGACAATCAGGGGAGCTGTTTTTT. It codes for CASSLLGQSGELFF.

The rearrangement links TRBV7-2 to TRBJ1-2; D perhaps matches TRBD1 (6 bases). The CDR3 spans 15 residues. Trimming removed 1 base from V and 4 bases from J, with 13 bases in between. CDR1 SGHTA and CDR2 FQGNSA come from the germline V gene. Here the CDR3 DNA reads TGTGCCAGCAGCTTAGGCCAGGGGCTAGGCTATGGCTACACCTTC. Its protein product is CASSLGQGLGYGYTF.

The genes are TRBV27 and TRBJ2-7; the D gene is possibly TRBD2 (5 bases). Trimming took off 6 bases at V and 2 bases at J, with 20 bases between the two ends. CDR3 length: 16 amino acids. Germline V gene data show CDR1 as MNHEY and CDR2 as SMNVEV (reference sequence). CDR3 region: CASSRLGSKVTYEQYF. In DNA form, the CDR3 reads TGTGCCAGCAGCCGGCTTGGGAGCAAAGTCACCTACGAGCAGTACTTC.

This clone was detected many times. The genes are TRBV5-4 and TRBJ1-2, with 7 bases lining up with TRBD1. Trimming at V came to 2 bases and at J to 6 bases, leaving 4 bases not matched to a gene. This CDR3 comprises 13 residues. CDR1 and CDR2 from the germline V gene are SGHNT and YYREEE (reference sequence). CDR3 coding DNA: TGTGCCAGCAGCTTACAGGGGCGGGATGGCTACACCTTC. This encodes CASSLQGRDGYTF.

This clone came up a few times. The chain employs TRBV29-1 and TRBJ2-2; TRBD1 matches 7 bases. The CDR3 extends over 13 amino acids. The trim removed 3 bases at V and 3 bases at J, leaving 1 base unmatched. Germline assignment: CDR1 SQVTM and CDR2 ANQGSEA. CDR3 protein: CSVDGQDTGELFF. Written as DNA, the CDR3 is TGCAGCGTTGATGGACAGGACACCGGGGAGCTGTTTTTT.

This clone has a single count. The chain has TRBV6-6 and TRBJ1-5, with 7 bases fitting TRBD1. The CDR3 length is 15 residues. Germline loops: CDR1 MNHNY, CDR2 SVGAGI (reference sequence). The junction had 5 bases not matched to a gene; V was cut back by 0 bases and J by 6 bases. The CDR3 loop reads CASSYSDRASQPQHF. CDR3 coding DNA: TGTGCCAGCAGTTACTCCGACAGGGCCTCTCAGCCCCAGCATTTT.

This sequence joins TRBV7-8 and TRBJ1-2; the match to TRBD1 covers 10 bases. Germline CDR1 SGHVS, CDR2 FQNEAQ. This CDR3 is built from 16 residues. J gave up 7 bases and V 1 base, and 9 bases lay outside the gene matches. The CDR3 region has the DNA TGTGCCAGCAGCTTAGAAGGACAGGGGGTATCGGTTGGCTACACCTTC. Amino acids: CASSLEGQGVSVGYTF.

V is TRBV25-1 and J is TRBJ2-7; the D gene is possibly TRBD2 (6 bases). Germline-derived CDR1 and CDR2 are MGHDK and SYGVNS. V was trimmed by 5 bases and J by 2 bases, leaving 19 bases between them. The CDR3 extends over 16 amino acids. CDR3 sequence reads: CASSRMGVADPYEQYF. DNA of the CDR3: TGTGCCAGCAGTCGCATGGGGGTAGCGGATCCCTACGAGCAGTACTTC.

The V call is TRBV25-1, the J call TRBJ2-2, with 9 positions matching TRBD1. The CDR3 has 16 residues. V trimming: 4 bases; J trimming: 6 bases; junction bases outside the gene matches: 9. Germline CDR1 is MGHDK and CDR2 is SYGVNS. The CDR3 spells CASSVPGTGLPGELFF. The DNA of the CDR3 is TGTGCCAGCAGTGTTCCGGGGACAGGGCTTCCCGGGGAGCTGTTTTTT.

CDR3: CASSPLLGTGPDTQYF. The CDR3 DNA sequence: TGTGCCAGCAGTCCGCTCCTCGGGACAGGACCAGATACGCAGTATTTT. The chain carries TRBV27 and TRBJ2-3; 8 bases match TRBD1. Germline values: CDR1 MNHEY, CDR2 SMNVEV (reference sequence). The junction had 11 bases not matched to a gene; V was cut back by 5 bases and J by 4 bases. The CDR3 has 16 amino acids.

The chain couples TRBV6-1 to TRBJ2-7; TRBD1 matches at 11 bases. Trimming removed 4 bases from V and 6 bases from J; junction bases left unmatched: 11. The germline gives CDR1 MNHNS, CDR2 SASEGT. CDR3 size: 16 residues. CDR3 coding DNA: TGTGCCAGCAGTGTGCTGAGTTTGGACAGGGGGCTCGAGCAGTACTTC. Amino acid sequence: CASSVLSLDRGLEQYF.

In DNA form, the CDR3 reads TGTGCCAGCAGCTTGGACAGACAATACTATGGCTACACCTTC. Protein sequence: CASSLDRQYYGYTF. The genes are TRBV5-4 and TRBJ1-2; D call uncertain. Per the germline V gene, CDR1 is SGHNT and CDR2 is YYREEE (reference sequence). Trimming took 0 bases from V and 3 from J, leaving 9 bases between them. This CDR3 contains 14 residues.

The chain couples TRBV6-5 to TRBJ1-4; 7 bases map to TRBD1. The CDR3 spans 14 residues. CDR1 is MNHEY, CDR2 SVGAGI, per germline. V trimming: 5 bases; J trimming: 5 bases; junction bases outside the gene matches: 5. CDR3: CASSPPGGNEKLFF. CDR3 coding DNA: TGTGCCAGCAGTCCACCAGGGGGGAATGAAAAACTGTTTTTT.

The chain combines TRBV25-1 with TRBJ1-4; D remains ambiguous. This CDR3 has 14 amino acids. Germline CDR1 and CDR2: MGHDK and SYGVNS. V dropped 5 bases and J dropped 6 bases, with 13 bases sitting between them. The chain's CDR3 is CASSREGGHEKLFF. The CDR3 nucleotides are TGTGCCAGCAGTCGGGAGGGCGGGCATGAAAAACTGTTTTTT.